The clone carrying this TCR beta chain appeared a few times. No antigen is known for it. PCR was performed using 60 Vbeta and 13 Jbeta primers. TCRdb's copy holds only in-frame clones and misses some; the assay was immunoSEQ multiplex PCR. This sample has roughly 100,000 clones; 60% to 85% occur once, and the top ten carry around 5.3%. This sample was taken from a study of cytomegalovirus exposure and HLA in healthy donors. Study results and caveats: Confirmation in vitro established that a few CMV-associated chains were specific for CMV antigens. In the analysis, some V segments, TRBV6-2 and TRBV6-3 included, were excluded as indistinguishable. Presence/absence analyses supposed approximately even sequencing depth among donors.

The CDR3 covers 15 residues. V lost 10 bases and J lost 2; bases outside the gene matches: 10. The germline V gene has CDR1 SNHLY and CDR2 FYNNEI. Sequencing used PBMCs. The V call is TRBV2, the J call TRBJ2-5; TRBD2 matches at 10 bases. The source of this sequence is a male donor in good health and CMV-seronegative. The CDR3 loop is CATMLGLAEQETQYF. The CDR3 bases are TGTGCCACCATGCTCGGACTAGCGGAACAAGAGACCCAGTACTTC.